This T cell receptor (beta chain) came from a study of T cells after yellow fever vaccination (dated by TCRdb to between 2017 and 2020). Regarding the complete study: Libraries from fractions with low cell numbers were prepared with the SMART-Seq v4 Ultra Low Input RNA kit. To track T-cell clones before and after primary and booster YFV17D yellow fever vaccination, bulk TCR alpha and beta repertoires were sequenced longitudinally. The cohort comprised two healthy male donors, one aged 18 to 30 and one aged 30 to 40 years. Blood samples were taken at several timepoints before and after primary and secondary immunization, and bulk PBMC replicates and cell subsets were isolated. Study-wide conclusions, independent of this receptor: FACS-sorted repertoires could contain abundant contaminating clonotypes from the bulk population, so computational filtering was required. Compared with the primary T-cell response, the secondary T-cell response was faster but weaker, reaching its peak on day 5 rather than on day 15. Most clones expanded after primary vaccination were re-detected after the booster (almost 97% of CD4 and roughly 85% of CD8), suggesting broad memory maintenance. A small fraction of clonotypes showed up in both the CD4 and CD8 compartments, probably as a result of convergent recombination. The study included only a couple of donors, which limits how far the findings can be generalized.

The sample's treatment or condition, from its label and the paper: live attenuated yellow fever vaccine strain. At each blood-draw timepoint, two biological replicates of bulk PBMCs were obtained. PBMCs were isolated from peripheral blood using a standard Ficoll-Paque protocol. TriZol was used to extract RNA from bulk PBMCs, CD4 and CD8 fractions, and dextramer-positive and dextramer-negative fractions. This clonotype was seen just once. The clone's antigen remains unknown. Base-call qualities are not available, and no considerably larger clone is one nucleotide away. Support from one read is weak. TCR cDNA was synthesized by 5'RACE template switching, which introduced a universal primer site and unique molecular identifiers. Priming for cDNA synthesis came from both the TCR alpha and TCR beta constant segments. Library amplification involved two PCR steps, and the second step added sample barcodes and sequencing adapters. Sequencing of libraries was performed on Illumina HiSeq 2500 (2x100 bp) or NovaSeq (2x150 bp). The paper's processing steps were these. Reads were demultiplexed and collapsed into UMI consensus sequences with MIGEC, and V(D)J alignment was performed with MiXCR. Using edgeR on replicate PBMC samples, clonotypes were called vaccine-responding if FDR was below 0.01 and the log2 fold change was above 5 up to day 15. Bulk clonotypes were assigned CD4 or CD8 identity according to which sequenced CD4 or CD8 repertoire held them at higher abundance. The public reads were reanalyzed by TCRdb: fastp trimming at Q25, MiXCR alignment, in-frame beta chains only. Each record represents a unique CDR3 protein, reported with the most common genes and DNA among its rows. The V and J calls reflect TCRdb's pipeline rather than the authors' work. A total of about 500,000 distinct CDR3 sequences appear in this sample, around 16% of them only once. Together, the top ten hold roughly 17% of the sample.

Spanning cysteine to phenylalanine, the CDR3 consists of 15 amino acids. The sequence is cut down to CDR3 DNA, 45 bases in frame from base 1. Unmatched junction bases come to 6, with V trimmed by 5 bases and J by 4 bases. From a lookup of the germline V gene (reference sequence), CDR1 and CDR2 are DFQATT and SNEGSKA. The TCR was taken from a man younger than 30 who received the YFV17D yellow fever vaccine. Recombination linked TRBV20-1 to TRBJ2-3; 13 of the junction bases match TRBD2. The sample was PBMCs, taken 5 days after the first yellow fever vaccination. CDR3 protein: CSALTSGGSADTQYF. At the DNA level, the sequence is TGCAGTGCTTTGACTAGCGGGGGGTCGGCAGATACGCAGTATTTT.